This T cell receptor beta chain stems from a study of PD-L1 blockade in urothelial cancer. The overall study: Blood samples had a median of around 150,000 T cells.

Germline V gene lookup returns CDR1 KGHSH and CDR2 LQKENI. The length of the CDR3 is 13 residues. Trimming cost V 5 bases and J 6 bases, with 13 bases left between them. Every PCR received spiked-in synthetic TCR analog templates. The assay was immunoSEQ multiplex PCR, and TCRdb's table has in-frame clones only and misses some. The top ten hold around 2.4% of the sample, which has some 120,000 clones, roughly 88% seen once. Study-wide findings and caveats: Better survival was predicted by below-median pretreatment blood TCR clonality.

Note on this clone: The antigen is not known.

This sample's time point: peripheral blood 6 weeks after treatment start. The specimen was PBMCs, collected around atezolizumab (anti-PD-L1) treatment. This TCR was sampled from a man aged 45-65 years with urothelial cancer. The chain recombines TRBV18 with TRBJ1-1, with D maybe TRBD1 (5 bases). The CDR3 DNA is TGTGCCAGCTCAGGAACAGGCCATTCTGAAGCTTTCTTT. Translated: CASSGTGHSEAFF.